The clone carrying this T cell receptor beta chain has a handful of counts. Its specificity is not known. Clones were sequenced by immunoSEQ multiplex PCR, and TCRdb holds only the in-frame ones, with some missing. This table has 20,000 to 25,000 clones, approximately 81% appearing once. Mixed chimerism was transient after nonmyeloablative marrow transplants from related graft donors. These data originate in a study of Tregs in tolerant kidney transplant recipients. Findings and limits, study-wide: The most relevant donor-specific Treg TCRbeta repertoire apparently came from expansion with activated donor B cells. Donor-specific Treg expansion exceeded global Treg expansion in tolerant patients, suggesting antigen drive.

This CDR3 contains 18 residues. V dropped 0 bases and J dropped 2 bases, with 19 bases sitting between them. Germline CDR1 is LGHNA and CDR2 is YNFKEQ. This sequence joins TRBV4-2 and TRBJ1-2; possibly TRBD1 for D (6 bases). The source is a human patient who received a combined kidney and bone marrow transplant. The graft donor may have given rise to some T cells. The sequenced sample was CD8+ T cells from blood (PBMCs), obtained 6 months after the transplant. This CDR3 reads CASSQDWPGGEMNYGYTF. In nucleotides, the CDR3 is TGTGCCAGCAGCCAAGATTGGCCGGGGGGCGAGATGAACTATGGCTACACCTTC.